Presented here are 22 T cell receptor beta chains from one specimen sequenced in a study of blood T cell repertoires in COVID-19. Method: immunoSEQ multiplex PCR; TCRdb's copy keeps in-frame clones and lacks some. The sample has around 190,000 clones, nearly 90% seen once; the top ten hold roughly a sixth. Sequencing input: peripheral blood. The origin of the receptors is a man aged 50 to 59 with COVID-19, enrolled during active disease.

This sequence joins TRBV11-2 and TRBJ2-5; weak D call: TRBD2 (5 bases). Germline values: CDR1 SGHAT, CDR2 FQNNGV. Trimming stripped 6 bases from V and 4 bases from J, with 12 bases between. This CDR3 comprises 13 residues. This CDR3 reads CASRPPSGETQYF. CDR3 nucleotides: TGTGCCAGCAGACCCCCGAGCGGAGAGACCCAGTACTTC.

V is TRBV28 and J is TRBJ2-5; D is possibly TRBD2 (5 bases). Between the trimmed V and J ends, which lost 7 bases and 5 bases, there was a span of 20 bases. This CDR3 is 15 amino acids long. Germline V gives CDR1 MDHEN, CDR2 SYDVKM. This chain's CDR3 is CASTPGGIERETQYF. CDR3 coding DNA: TGTGCCAGCACCCCCGGAGGCATCGAGAGGGAGACCCAGTACTTC.

The gene calls are TRBV5-1 and TRBJ2-2; 11 nucleotides match TRBD2. Germline lookup yields CDR1 SGHRS and CDR2 YFSETQ. The CDR3 runs 15 residues. V was clipped by 4 bases and J by 7 bases; unmatched bases: 6. The CDR3 nucleotides read TGCGCCAGCAGCGAACTAGCGGGAGATGTCGGGGAGCTGTTTTTT. This gives the protein CASSELAGDVGELFF.

The chain couples TRBV3-1 (or the pseudogene TRBV3-2) to TRBJ1-5, with D unresolved. V gave up 1 base and J gave up 4 bases, with 5 bases separating them. CDR3 length: 13 amino acids. From germline, CDR1 is LGHDT and CDR2 YNNKEL (reference sequence). CDR3 bases: TGTGCCAGCAGCCAAGTGAGAAATCAGCCCCAGCATTTT. Translated, it gives CASSQVRNQPQHF.

This sequence joins TRBV5-1 and TRBJ2-3; 11 bases are a match to TRBD2. Germline V CDR1 and CDR2: SGHRS, YFSETQ. After removal of 0 bases from V and 1 base from J, the junction contained 4 bases not matched to a gene. The CDR3 totals 17 residues. The CDR3 coding sequence is TGCGCCAGCAGCTTGGCTCTAGCGGGAGGCCGCACAGATACGCAGTATTTT. Translating gives CASSLALAGGRTDTQYF.

The chain couples TRBV27 to TRBJ2-2; 11 bases align to TRBD1. The CDR3 is 14 residues long. The V gene end was trimmed by 8 bases and the J gene end by 7 bases; junction bases not matched to a gene: 6. CDR1 is MNHEY, CDR2 SMNVEV, per germline (reference sequence). CDR3 protein: CASRTGGWIGELFF. As DNA, the CDR3 is TGTGCCAGCCGGACAGGGGGCTGGATCGGGGAGCTGTTTTTT.

This clone occurred once. The rearrangement links TRBV30 to TRBJ1-5; D gene ambiguous. CDR3 length: 15 residues. V was pared by 0 bases and J by 6 bases, with 15 bases between. CDR1 GTSNPN and CDR2 SVGIG come from the germline V gene (reference sequence). CDR3 region: CAWSVGAALGQPQHF. The CDR3 DNA is TGTGCCTGGAGTGTGGGTGCGGCCCTCGGTCAGCCCCAGCATTTT. Full variable domain (rest looked up from reference TRBV30 and TRBJ1-5): SQTIHQWPATLVQPVGSPLSLECTVEGTSNPNLYWYRQAAGRGLQLLFYSVGIGQISSEVPQNLSASRPQDRQFILSSKKLLLSDSGFYLCAWSVGAALGQPQHFGDGTRLSIL.

The chain is built from TRBV19 and TRBJ1-3; possibly TRBD1 for D (5 bases). CDR3 size: 14 residues. Per germline, CDR1 LNHDA and CDR2 SQIVND (reference sequence). V lost 3 bases, J lost 1 base, and 7 bases lay in between. DNA of the CDR3: TGTGCCAGTAGTATGGACACATCTGGAAACACCATATATTTT. Translating gives CASSMDTSGNTIYF.

The rearrangement links TRBV28 to TRBJ2-5; 8 bases align to TRBD2. The V and J ends lost 4 bases and 5 bases, in that order; junction bases with no gene match: 12. The CDR3 covers 16 residues. The germline CDR1 and CDR2 sequences are MDHEN and SYDVKM. CDR3: CASSSFAGGRKETQYF. The DNA for the CDR3 is TGTGCCAGCAGTTCTTTTGCGGGGGGCCGGAAGGAGACCCAGTACTTC.

This clone was found once. The chain uses TRBV6-2 or TRBV6-3 and TRBJ1-5; D remains unclear. Trimming removed 4 bases from V and 1 base from J, with 5 bases in between. CDR1 is MNHEY and CDR2 is SVGEGT in the germline V gene. The CDR3 runs to 13 residues. CDR3 nucleotides: TGTGCCAGCAGTTTAGAAAGCAATCAGCCCCAGCATTTT. It specifies CASSLESNQPQHF.

The chain employs TRBV12-3 or TRBV12-4 and TRBJ1-6; D is undetermined. Trimming shortened V by 3 bases and J by 8 bases, and 8 bases separated the two germline ends. The length of the CDR3 is 13 residues. This CDR3 reads CASSLGLHSPLHF. The CDR3 DNA reads as TGTGCCAGCAGTTTGGGCTTACATTCACCCCTCCACTTT.

This clone came up a few times. The V call is TRBV27, the J call TRBJ2-7; a possible D gene is TRBD1 (6 bases). Deletions cut 5 bases from V and 3 bases from J, with 17 bases between. The CDR3 is 15 residues long. Germline V gene sequence: CDR1 MNHEY, CDR2 SMNVEV (reference sequence). The CDR3 coding sequence is TGTGCCAGCAGTCCGGATCCGGGACAAAGCTACGAGCAGTACTTC. Translating it yields CASSPDPGQSYEQYF.

The J gene is TRBJ2-5, the V gene TRBV27, with 9 bases fitting TRBD2. V lost 7 bases, J lost 4 bases, and 4 bases stayed unmatched. Per the germline V gene, CDR1 is MNHEY and CDR2 is SMNVEV (reference sequence). This CDR3 is 13 amino acids long. As DNA, the CDR3 is TGTGCCAGCAAGGCGGGGGGGATAGAGACCCAGTACTTC. Residues: CASKAGGIETQYF.

J is TRBJ2-2 and V is TRBV7-6; perhaps TRBD2 as D (5 bases). The CDR3 consists of 15 residues. The germline CDR1 and CDR2 sequences are SGHVS and FNYEAQ. Trimming cost V 1 base and J 1 base, with 7 bases left between them. The CDR3 DNA is TGTGCCAGCAGCTTAGTTGCGGGGAACACCGGGGAGCTGTTTTTT. Translated: CASSLVAGNTGELFF.

This chain uses TRBV4-1 with TRBJ1-5; no firm D call. V was pared by 1 base and J by 7 bases, with 11 bases between. CDR1 is MGHRA and CDR2 is YSYEKL in the germline V gene. The CDR3 length is 14 residues. CDR3 loop: CASSQGRTGQPQHF. In nucleotides, the CDR3 is TGCGCCAGCAGCCAAGGACGGACGGGGCAGCCCCAGCATTTT.

CDR3 sequence reads: CASSSGTKNIQYF. The DNA for the CDR3 is TGTGCCAGCAGTTCCGGTACCAAAAACATTCAGTACTTC. This chain connects TRBV6-5 to TRBJ2-4; D is unclear. Germline CDR1 reads MNHEY; CDR2 reads SVGAGI. Trimming shortened V by 4 bases and J by 2 bases, and 6 bases separated the two germline ends. This CDR3 spans 13 amino acids.

This chain links TRBV28 with TRBJ1-5; 7 positions match TRBD1. Germline V lookup: CDR1 MDHEN, CDR2 SYDVKM. There are 15 residues in the CDR3. The V gene end was trimmed by 6 bases and the J gene end by 3 bases; junction bases not matched to a gene: 8. This chain's CDR3 is CASSTTGAPNQPQHF. The CDR3 DNA reads TGTGCCAGCAGCACTACAGGGGCCCCCAATCAGCCCCAGCATTTT.

The table lists this clone with a count of one. This sequence joins TRBV27 and TRBJ2-2; tentative D call: TRBD2 (6 bases). Between the trimmed V and J ends, which lost 2 bases and 2 bases, there was a span of 12 bases. Germline-derived CDR1 and CDR2 are MNHEY and SMNVEV (reference sequence). The CDR3 is made up of 16 amino acids. The CDR3 here is CASSLKGGHNTGELFF. For the CDR3, the DNA is TGTGCCAGCAGTTTAAAGGGAGGACATAACACCGGGGAGCTGTTTTTT.

The chain joins TRBV11-2 to TRBJ2-2, with TRBD1 matching 9 bases. Germline CDR1 is SGHAT and CDR2 is FQNNGV. V lost 8 bases and J lost 2; bases outside the gene matches: 6. This CDR3 has 15 residues. Here the CDR3 reads CASHRGQGNTGELFF. CDR3 nucleotides: TGTGCCAGCCATCGGGGACAGGGTAACACCGGGGAGCTGTTTTTT.

This rearrangement joins TRBV5-6 to TRBJ2-2, with unresolved D. V lost 1 base and J 7 bases, leaving 8 bases between the germline ends. There are 13 residues in the CDR3. Per germline, CDR1 SGHDT and CDR2 YYEEEE. The CDR3 DNA is TGTGCCAGCAGCTTGACGGTATTCGGGGAGCTGTTTTTT. Translation: CASSLTVFGELFF.

The chain joins TRBV9 to TRBJ2-3; 10 nucleotides agree with TRBD1. Germline V gives CDR1 SGDLS, CDR2 YYNGEE. The CDR3 contains 15 residues. J gave up 0 bases and V 4 bases, and 2 bases lay outside the gene matches. The CDR3 is CASSSGQGSTDTQYF. CDR3 DNA sequence: TGTGCCAGCAGCTCGGGACAGGGGAGCACAGATACGCAGTATTTT.

This chain uses TRBV21-1 with TRBJ1-1. TRBV21-1 counts as a pseudogene. This CDR3 region has 13 residues. The chain's CDR3 is CASTHVGGTEAFF. CDR3 bases: TGTGCCAGCACCCACGTCGGGGGCACTGAAGCTTTCTTT.